There are many counts of the clone carrying this T cell receptor beta chain. TCRdb itself ran the 5' RACE reads through MiXCR, one entry per CDR3 protein. The data hold roughly 18,000 distinct CDR3 sequences, with roughly 20% observed a single time. This sample stems from a study of HIV-infected patients and healthy controls. The CDR3 is made up of 13 amino acids. Germline assignment: CDR1 MDHEN and CDR2 SYDVKM. The V end was cut by 3 bases, the J end by 8 bases, with 13 bases between. The TCR was taken from a human donor in good health. V usage is TRBV28 and J usage is TRBJ1-2; D is ambiguous. Sequenced material: CD8+ T cells from blood. The CDR3 coding sequence is TGTGCCAGCAGTTTGGTCAGGCGAGGCGGCTACACCTTC. Translating it yields CASSLVRRGGYTF.